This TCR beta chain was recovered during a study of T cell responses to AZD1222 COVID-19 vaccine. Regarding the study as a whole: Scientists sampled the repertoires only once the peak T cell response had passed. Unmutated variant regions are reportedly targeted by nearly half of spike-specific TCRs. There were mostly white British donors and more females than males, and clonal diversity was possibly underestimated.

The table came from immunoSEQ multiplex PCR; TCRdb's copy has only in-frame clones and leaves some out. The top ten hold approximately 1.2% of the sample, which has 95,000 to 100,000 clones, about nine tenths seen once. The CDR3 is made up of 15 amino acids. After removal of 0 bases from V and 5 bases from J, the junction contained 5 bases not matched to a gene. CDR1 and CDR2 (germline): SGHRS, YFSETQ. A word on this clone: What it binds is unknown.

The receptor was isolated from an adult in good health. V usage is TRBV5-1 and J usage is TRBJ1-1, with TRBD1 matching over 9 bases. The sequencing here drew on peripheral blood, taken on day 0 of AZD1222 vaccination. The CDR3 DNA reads TGCGCCAGCAGCTTGGTAGGGACAGGGAATACTGAAGCTTTCTTT. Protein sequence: CASSLVGTGNTEAFF. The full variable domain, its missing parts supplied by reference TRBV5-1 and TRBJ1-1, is KAGVTQTPRYLIKTRGQQVTLSCSPISGHRSVSWYQQTPGQGLQFLFEYFSETQRNKGNFPGRFSGRQFSNSRSEMNVSTLELGDSALYLCASSLVGTGNTEAFFGQGTRLTVV.